This T cell receptor (beta chain) was captured by sequencing in a study of cytomegalovirus exposure and HLA in healthy donors. Study-level findings and limits: Later on, a genetic analysis was performed. It linked a missense variant in DCLRE1C with V- and J-gene trimming of TCR beta.

Worth noting for this clone: What it binds is unknown.

The study ran its PCR with 60 Vbeta and 13 Jbeta primers. The data were produced by immunoSEQ multiplex PCR, yet TCRdb's version contains in-frame clones alone and is incomplete. The data show 75,000 to 100,000 clones, approximately 75% seen once. Sequenced input: PBMCs. The sequence was collected from a woman in her seventies in good health and CMV-seropositive.

CDR3 region: CASNWGGLRSGANVLTF. The CDR3 coding sequence is TGTGCCAGCAATTGGGGGGGTCTCCGCTCTGGGGCCAACGTCCTGACTTTC. V is TRBV2 and J is TRBJ2-6; 7 nucleotides align to TRBD2. Per the germline V gene, CDR1 is SNHLY and CDR2 is FYNNEI. J was trimmed by 0 bases and V by 7 bases; bases with no gene match: 9. CDR3 length: 17 residues.